One and the same sample provided the 22 T cell receptor beta chains below, sequenced in a study of control samples from healthy donors and cancer patients. Libraries were prepared by immunoSEQ multiplex PCR; TCRdb keeps only in-frame clonotypes and omits some of them. The sample has around 130,000 clones, 75% to 95% seen once; the top ten hold 2% to 2.5%. Material for sequencing was blood. The source of these receptors is a man aged 18 to 35 in good health.

This rearrangement joins TRBV19 to TRBJ1-4, with 9 bases that match TRBD1. The CDR3 has 15 amino acids. After removal of 9 bases from V and 8 bases from J, the junction contained 13 bases not matched to a gene. Germline V lookup: CDR1 LNHDA, CDR2 SQIVND (reference sequence). DNA for the CDR3: TGTGCCAGCAAAAAGGGACAGGGCGGGAAAGAAAAACTGTTTTTT. It is translated as CASKKGQGGKEKLFF.

V and J are TRBV27 and TRBJ2-1, with 11 bases identical to TRBD2. The ends lost 4 bases at V and 9 bases at J; junction bases unmatched: 5. The CDR3 covers 14 residues. Germline V lookup: CDR1 MNHEY, CDR2 SMNVEV (reference sequence). CDR3 sequence: CASSSGTSGLEQFF. The CDR3 region has the DNA TGTGCCAGCAGTTCCGGGACTAGCGGTCTTGAGCAGTTCTTC.

This sequence joins TRBV27 and TRBJ2-5; D ambiguous. CDR1 and CDR2 (germline): MNHEY, SMNVEV (reference sequence). The V end lost 3 bases, the J end lost 1 base, and 9 bases lay between the germline ends. The CDR3 consists of 14 residues. The CDR3 DNA follows: TGTGCCAGCAGTTTCCCAACCCTCCAAGAGACCCAGTACTTC. Protein product: CASSFPTLQETQYF.

This chain uses TRBV9 with TRBJ1-2; D is unclear. The germline CDR1 and CDR2 sequences are SGDLS and YYNGEE. Trimming pared 0 bases from V and 8 bases from J, leaving 11 bases between. There are 13 residues in the CDR3. The CDR3 DNA reads TGTGCCAGCAGCGTAGATTCCCCGGAGGGCTACACCTTC. Amino acid sequence: CASSVDSPEGYTF.

V gene TRBV28 combines with J gene TRBJ2-3; 9 bases fit TRBD2. Germline V gene lookup returns CDR1 MDHEN and CDR2 SYDVKM. The V gene end was trimmed by 3 bases and the J gene end by 3 bases; junction bases not matched to a gene: 7. The CDR3 runs to 16 residues. Here the CDR3 DNA reads TGTGCCAGCAGTTTCGGAGGAGCGGGAGGAACAGATACGCAGTATTTT. As protein: CASSFGGAGGTDTQYF.

V gene TRBV5-1 combines with J gene TRBJ1-1; no clear D gene. Germline CDR1 reads SGHRS; CDR2 reads YFSETQ. This CDR3 spans 12 amino acids. V gave up 0 bases and J gave up 8 bases, with 8 bases separating them. DNA of the CDR3: TGCGCCAGCAGCTTGGCCGACCGGGAAGCTTTCTTT. It encodes CASSLADREAFF.

The genes are TRBV29-1 and TRBJ2-5; D perhaps matches TRBD1 (6 bases). CDR3 size: 12 residues. The germline CDR1 and CDR2 sequences are SQVTM and ANQGSEA. Between the trimmed V and J ends, which lost 4 bases and 5 bases, there was a span of 11 bases. CDR3 nucleotides: TGCAGCGTTGCCCCCAGGGGTGAGACCCAGTACTTC. It specifies CSVAPRGETQYF. The full variable domain, in which reference TRBV29-1 and TRBJ2-5 provide the parts outside the CDR3, is SAVISQKPSRDICQRGTSLTIQCQVDSQVTMMFWYRQQPGQSLTLIATANQGSEATYESGFVIDKFPISRPNLTFSTLTVSNMSPEDSSIYLCSVAPRGETQYFGPGTRLLVL.

The rearrangement uses TRBV5-1 and TRBJ1-4, with D hard to call. The germline V and J ends were trimmed by 3 bases and 0 bases, with 3 bases remaining between them. The CDR3 totals 13 residues. Germline V gene lookup returns CDR1 SGHRS and CDR2 YFSETQ. CDR3 sequence: CASSYTTNEKLFF. The CDR3 coding sequence is TGCGCCAGCAGCTATACAACTAATGAAAAACTGTTTTTT.

The V call is TRBV20-1, the J call TRBJ2-1, with 7 bases matching TRBD2. Germline V CDR1 and CDR2: DFQATT, SNEGSKA (reference sequence). Trimming cost V 3 bases and J 8 bases; bases outside gene matches: 10. There are 14 residues in the CDR3. The CDR3 DNA follows: TGCAGTGCTAGTTTCGCGGGAGACACGGATGAGCAGTTCTTC. Translated, it gives CSASFAGDTDEQFF.

The J gene is TRBJ2-1, the V gene TRBV7-2; 8 bases map to TRBD2. The CDR3 is 16 residues long. From germline, CDR1 is SGHTA and CDR2 FQGNSA. Unmatched junction bases numbered 7, after V lost 4 bases and J lost 2 bases. The CDR3 loop is CASSSSTSDPYNEQFF. The CDR3 DNA reads as TGTGCCAGCAGCTCGTCGACTAGCGACCCCTACAATGAGCAGTTCTTC.

As DNA, the CDR3 is TGTGCCAGCGGGACGGGGGGCCCAGAGACCCAGTACTTC. Amino acids: CASGTGGPETQYF. The chain recombines TRBV28 with TRBJ2-5, with TRBD2 as a possible D gene (7 bases). V was clipped by 8 bases and J by 4 bases, with 14 bases between them. Germline V CDR1 and CDR2: MDHEN, SYDVKM. The CDR3 loop spans 13 amino acids.

The CDR3 DNA follows: TGTGCTAGTGGTTTGGTGCCGGACCGATCCACAGATACGCAGTATTTT. It codes for CASGLVPDRSTDTQYF. The chain recombines TRBV12-5 with TRBJ2-3; D unclear. The CDR3 runs to 16 residues. The V gene lost 0 bases and the J gene lost 2 bases, with 12 bases spanning the gap. Germline assignment: CDR1 LGHNT and CDR2 FRNRAP.

This clone came up once. V usage is TRBV7-3 and J usage is TRBJ2-3; D is undetermined. Trimming stripped 1 base from V and 4 bases from J, with 12 bases between. CDR3 size: 15 residues. Germline V lookup: CDR1 SGHTA, CDR2 FQGTGA. The CDR3 nucleotides are TGTGCCAGCAGCTTAAACCGGCGCGGATCAGATACGCAGTATTTT. The encoded protein is CASSLNRRGSDTQYF.

This clone was counted once. The chain carries TRBV9 and TRBJ2-7; D could derive from TRBD1 or TRBD2 (5 bases each). Per the germline V gene, CDR1 is SGDLS and CDR2 is YYNGEE. V lost 1 base and J lost 9, with 20 bases in between. The CDR3 runs 15 residues. CDR3: CASSVLGVDGAAQYF. DNA of the CDR3: TGTGCCAGCAGCGTATTAGGTGTGGACGGGGCCGCGCAGTACTTC.

This rearrangement joins TRBV29-1 to TRBJ2-3; no reliable D call. The CDR3 is 11 residues long. Trimming removed 3 bases from V and 2 bases from J, with 3 bases in between. Per germline, CDR1 SQVTM and CDR2 ANQGSEA. Written as DNA, the CDR3 is TGCAGCGTTGAGAACACAGATACGCAGTATTTT. Translated, it gives CSVENTDTQYF.

V usage is TRBV28 and J usage is TRBJ1-1; maybe TRBD1 (6 bases). Germline-derived CDR1 and CDR2 are MDHEN and SYDVKM. CDR3 length equals 15 residues. V was trimmed by 7 bases and J by 4 bases, leaving 19 bases between them. Here the CDR3 reads CASITGGPGSTEAFF. In nucleotides, the CDR3 is TGTGCCAGCATTACGGGGGGGCCGGGGAGCACTGAAGCTTTCTTT.

In nucleotides, the CDR3 is TGTGCCAGTAGTATGAGGGGGTTCTATGGCTACACCTTC. It codes for CASSMRGFYGYTF. This rearrangement joins TRBV19 to TRBJ1-2; D is possibly TRBD1 (6 bases). There are 13 residues in the CDR3. Trimming cost V 3 bases and J 4 bases, with 9 bases left between them. Germline CDR1 and CDR2: LNHDA and SQIVND (reference sequence).

By frequency in the sample, this clone is medium-sized. The chain combines TRBV14 with TRBJ2-5; D is undetermined. Germline V CDR1 and CDR2: SGHDN, FVKESK. The CDR3 consists of 13 residues. The V and J ends lost 2 bases and 5 bases respectively, with 9 bases between them. CDR3 bases: TGTGCCAGCAGCCAAACAGAGATGGAGACCCAGTACTTC. It yields the protein CASSQTEMETQYF. Together with reference TRBV14 and TRBJ2-5, the CDR3 gives the full variable domain: EAGVTQFPSHSVIEKGQTVTLRCDPISGHDNLYWYRRVMGKEIKFLLHFVKESKQDESGMPNNRFLAERTGGTYSTLKVQPAELEDSGVYFCASSQTEMETQYFGPGTRLLVL.

The DNA for the CDR3 is TGTGCCAGCAGCCAAGATAGACAGGAACGCTACACCTTC. Residues: CASSQDRQERYTF. The V and J genes are TRBV14 and TRBJ1-2; tentative D call: TRBD1 (6 bases). The V end was cut by 0 bases, the J end by 9 bases, with 11 bases between. Germline V gives CDR1 SGHDN, CDR2 FVKESK. The CDR3 extends over 13 amino acids.

The chain joins TRBV5-4 to TRBJ2-5; D might be TRBD2 (6 bases). Per the germline V gene, CDR1 is SGHNT and CDR2 is YYREEE (reference sequence). V shed 4 bases and J shed 5 bases, with 15 bases lying between them. CDR3 size: 14 residues. Written as DNA, the CDR3 is TGTGCCAGCAGCGCCGGGAGAACTACTGAGACCCAGTACTTC. It codes for CASSAGRTTETQYF.

The chain employs TRBV28 and TRBJ1-4; D remains ambiguous. The CDR3 extends over 11 amino acids. Looked up from germline, CDR1 is MDHEN and CDR2 is SYDVKM. With 3 bases removed from V and 15 bases from J, the gap between germline ends came to 11 bases. The CDR3 protein is CASSFGPQVFF. CDR3 DNA: TGTGCCAGCAGTTTTGGGCCCCAAGTGTTTTTT. The entire variable domain, with the rest obtained from reference TRBV28 and TRBJ1-4, is as follows: DVKVTQSSRYLVKRTGEKVFLECVQDMDHENMFWYRQDPGLGLRLIYFSYDVKMKEKGDIPEGYSVSREKKERFSLILESASTNQTSMYLCASSFGPQVFFGSGTQLSVL.

This clone was found once. CDR3 bases: TGTGCCAGCAGCCCCCCGGGACGGAGTAATCAGCCCCAGCATTTT. Translation gives CASSPPGRSNQPQHF. The rearrangement joins TRBV7-2 to TRBJ1-5; tentative D call: TRBD1 (5 bases). The ends were cut back, 5 bases at V and 4 bases at J, with 15 bases in the middle. Germline CDR1 and CDR2: SGHTA and FQGNSA. This CDR3 has 15 residues.